The rows below give T cell receptor beta chains drawn from one sample of a study of molecular identifiers for immune sequencing clone quantification. TCRdb used MiXCR to reprocess the PCR reads, holding one entry per CDR3 protein. The repertoire holds about 630,000 distinct CDR3 sequences, with around 25% as singletons. Sequencing used naive CD8+ T cells from blood, with Jurkat cell RNA spiked in. These receptors all come from a human donor in good health. Some libraries in this study had Jurkat cell RNA spiked in. CDR3s include the opening cysteine and the closing phenylalanine or tryptophan. A D gene is named only where the DNA matches it firmly. Only some rows state a clone size, as once, few, many or a class for expanded clones.

len	v_gene	abundance	j_gene	d_gene	CDR3aa	CDR3nt
14	TRBV7-9	NA	TRBJ2-7	NA	CASSLGDIFYEQYF	TGTGCCAGCAGCTTAGGGGACATCTTCTACGAGCAGTACTTC
15	TRBV11-2	NA	TRBJ2-5	NA	CASSHWGVSQGTQYF	TGTGCCAGCAGCCATTGGGGGGTTAGCCAAGGGACCCAGTACTTC
14	TRBV20-1	few	TRBJ1-5	TRBD1	CSASLRGELQPQHF	TGCAGTGCTAGCCTCAGGGGGGAACTTCAGCCCCAGCATTTT
17	TRBV7-3	few	TRBJ2-2	NA	CASSLNPSLLNTGELFF	TGTGCCAGCAGCTTAAACCCATCATTACTCAACACCGGGGAGCTGTTTTTT
15	TRBV11-1	once	TRBJ2-7	TRBD2	CASSPLVSGKHEQYF	TGTGCCAGCAGTCCCCTGGTGAGCGGGAAGCACGAGCAGTACTTC
15	TRBV10-3	NA	TRBJ1-2	NA	CAISESIRSNYGYTF	TGTGCCATCAGTGAGTCGATACGGTCAAACTATGGCTACACCTTC
13	TRBV27	few	TRBJ1-2	NA	CASSFSRLRGYTF	TGTGCCAGCAGTTTTTCCAGACTACGTGGCTACACCTTC
15	TRBV12-3/TRBV12-4	few	TRBJ2-7	TRBD1	CASTEGQEISYEQYF	TGTGCCAGCACCGAAGGACAGGAGATATCCTACGAGCAGTACTTC
14	TRBV20-1	few	TRBJ2-7	TRBD2	CSARPPGRDYEQYF	TGCAGTGCTAGACCTCCGGGGAGGGACTACGAGCAGTACTTC
15	TRBV7-9	NA	TRBJ1-2	NA	CVSSPSTAPNYGYTF	TGTGTCAGCAGCCCCAGCACCGCGCCCAACTATGGCTACACCTTC
16	TRBV2	few	TRBJ1-2	NA	CASSEASTGQSYGYTF	TGTGCCAGCAGTGAAGCGAGCACTGGACAGAGCTATGGCTACACCTTC
16	TRBV5-6	many	TRBJ2-1	NA	CATRAGGVSVYNEQFF	TGTGCCACCCGGGCCGGGGGCGTTAGCGTATACAATGAGCAGTTCTTC
14	TRBV7-9	many	TRBJ2-7	TRBD1	CASSSGTGRSEQYF	TGTGCCAGCAGCTCCGGGACAGGGAGAAGTGAGCAGTACTTC
13	TRBV30	NA	TRBJ2-1	NA	CALSEFSYNEQFF	TGTGCCCTGAGCGAATTCTCCTACAATGAGCAGTTCTTC
13	TRBV28	many	TRBJ1-1	NA	CASSTRLNTEAFF	TGTGCCAGCAGCACAAGGCTGAACACTGAAGCTTTCTTT
14	TRBV20-1	many	TRBJ2-2	NA	CSARETRGTGELFF	TGCAGTGCTAGAGAGACTCGAGGCACCGGGGAGCTGTTTTTT
16	TRBV9	NA	TRBJ2-3	TRBD1	CASSTFTGGSADTQYF	TGTGCCAGCAGCACTTTCACAGGGGGCTCTGCAGATACGCAGTATTTT
17	TRBV4-1	NA	TRBJ1-3	NA	CASSQEGPGRLGSTIYF	TGCGCCAGCAGCCAAGAGGGACCAGGGCGCCTTGGAAGCACCATATATTTT
15	TRBV4-1	many	TRBJ2-3	NA	CASSPEPSGTDTQYF	TGCGCCAGCAGCCCAGAACCCTCAGGGACAGATACGCAGTATTTT
13	TRBV19	NA	TRBJ2-7	NA	CASSSGFVNEQYF	TGTGCCAGTAGTTCCGGGTTCGTCAACGAGCAGTACTTC
16	TRBV27	NA	TRBJ2-2	TRBD2	CASSLGLGGGTGELFF	TGTGCCAGCAGTTTAGGGTTGGGGGGGGGCACCGGGGAGCTGTTTTTT
15	TRBV5-4	NA	TRBJ2-3	NA	CASSTPLGSTDTQYF	TGTGCCAGCAGCACCCCCCTGGGGAGCACAGATACGCAGTATTTT
11	TRBV30	few	TRBJ2-7	NA	CAWSVLYEQYF	TGTGCCTGGAGTGTACTCTACGAGCAGTACTTC
15	TRBV7-2	few	TRBJ2-2	NA	CASSLFAGVTGELFF	TGTGCCAGCAGCTTATTTGCCGGAGTCACCGGGGAGCTGTTTTTT
13	TRBV19	NA	TRBJ2-7	TRBD1	CASTPTGANEQYF	TGTGCCAGTACCCCGACAGGGGCCAACGAGCAGTACTTC
15	TRBV7-2	many	TRBJ1-3	NA	CASSLAWGSGNTIYF	TGTGCCAGCAGCTTAGCATGGGGCTCTGGAAACACCATATATTTT
13	TRBV3-1	many	TRBJ2-7	TRBD1	CASSWAGGYEQYF	TGTGCCAGCAGCTGGGCAGGGGGCTACGAGCAGTACTTC
15	TRBV6-5	many	TRBJ2-5	TRBD2	CASSYVAGGLETQYF	TGTGCCAGCAGTTACGTAGCGGGGGGATTGGAGACCCAGTACTTC
18	TRBV6-8	few	TRBJ2-7	NA	CASSYNLVNLDTSYEQYF	TGTGCCAGCAGTTACAATCTTGTTAATCTTGACACCTCCTACGAGCAGTACTTC
16	TRBV12-3/TRBV12-4	few	TRBJ1-4	NA	CASSPSPGLANEKLFF	TGTGCCAGCAGCCCATCCCCAGGGCTGGCTAATGAAAAACTGTTTTTT
17	TRBV7-2	NA	TRBJ1-3	NA	CASSLLQGFLSGNTIYF	TGTGCCAGCAGCCTGTTGCAGGGGTTTTTGTCTGGAAACACCATATATTTT
14	TRBV6-2/TRBV6-3	NA	TRBJ1-1	TRBD1	CASSLTGGETEAFF	TGTGCCAGCAGTTTGACAGGGGGCGAGACTGAAGCTTTCTTT
16	TRBV5-1	NA	TRBJ2-1	NA	CASAPSRGYLYNEQFF	TGCGCCAGCGCCCCATCTAGGGGGTACCTTTACAATGAGCAGTTCTTC
12	TRBV5-6	NA	TRBJ1-2	NA	CASSGQGIGYTF	TGTGCCAGCAGCGGGCAGGGGATCGGCTACACCTTC
19	TRBV4-3	NA	TRBJ2-7	TRBD1	CASSQEIPMLKTGPMEQYF	TGCGCCAGCAGCCAAGAAATCCCTATGCTTAAGACAGGGCCTATGGAGCAGTACTTC
12	TRBV15	NA	TRBJ2-7	NA	CATSRDLVEQYF	TGTGCCACCAGCAGAGATCTAGTCGAGCAGTACTTC
15	TRBV4-1	few	TRBJ1-1	NA	CASSQGTAIGTEAFF	TGCGCCAGCAGCCAAGGGACCGCGATTGGGACTGAAGCTTTCTTT
15	TRBV7-9	many	TRBJ2-7	NA	CASSPTPTINYEQYF	TGTGCCAGCAGCCCCACCCCGACAATAAACTACGAGCAGTACTTC
14	TRBV6-2/TRBV6-3	NA	TRBJ1-6	NA	CDSGYYRERSPLHF	TGTGACAGCGGTTACTACAGGGAGCGATCACCCCTCCACTTT
17	TRBV11-2	NA	TRBJ1-1	TRBD1	CASSPSPGQGFNTEAFF	TGTGCCAGCAGCCCATCTCCGGGACAGGGGTTTAACACTGAAGCTTTCTTT
12	TRBV2	NA	TRBJ2-1	TRBD1	CASTSGGIEQFF	TGTGCCAGCACGTCAGGGGGTATCGAGCAGTTCTTC
16	TRBV5-1	many	TRBJ2-3	NA	CASSPQTSKITDTQYF	TGCGCCAGCAGCCCCCAAACTAGCAAAATCACAGATACGCAGTATTTT
14	TRBV28	NA	TRBJ2-1	TRBD2	CASSQGREGNEQFF	TGTGCCAGCAGTCAGGGGCGGGAGGGGAATGAGCAGTTCTTC
14	TRBV27	many	TRBJ2-5	TRBD1	CASKTGAGLGTQYF	TGTGCCAGCAAAACAGGGGCCGGCTTGGGAACCCAGTACTTC
13	TRBV10-3	many	TRBJ1-4	NA	CAIRTATNEKLFF	TGTGCCATCAGGACAGCAACTAATGAAAAACTGTTTTTT
16	TRBV5-6	NA	TRBJ2-3	NA	CASSPKAGLYTDTQYF	TGTGCCAGCAGCCCGAAGGCGGGACTTTACACAGATACGCAGTATTTT
16	TRBV6-6	many	TRBJ2-3	NA	CASSYPEAGITDTQYF	TGTGCCAGCAGTTACCCCGAAGCGGGTATCACAGATACGCAGTATTTT
13	TRBV29-1	many	TRBJ2-7	TRBD1	CSGGGQGAYEQYF	TGCAGCGGAGGGGGTCAGGGGGCCTACGAGCAGTACTTC
17	TRBV7-9	few	TRBJ1-2	TRBD1	CASSPLLTGNQNYGYTF	TGTGCCAGCAGCCCCCTTCTGACAGGGAACCAAAACTATGGCTACACCTTC
14	TRBV12-3/TRBV12-4	NA	TRBJ2-1	TRBD2	CASSAGGSNNEQFF	TGTGCCAGCAGTGCGGGAGGGAGTAACAATGAGCAGTTCTTC
13	TRBV14	few	TRBJ2-1	NA	CASRRDNYNEQFF	TGTGCCAGCAGGCGGGACAACTACAATGAGCAGTTCTTC
14	TRBV20-1	many	TRBJ1-2	NA	CSARDRRASYGYTF	TGCAGTGCTAGAGATCGCCGGGCAAGCTATGGCTACACCTTC